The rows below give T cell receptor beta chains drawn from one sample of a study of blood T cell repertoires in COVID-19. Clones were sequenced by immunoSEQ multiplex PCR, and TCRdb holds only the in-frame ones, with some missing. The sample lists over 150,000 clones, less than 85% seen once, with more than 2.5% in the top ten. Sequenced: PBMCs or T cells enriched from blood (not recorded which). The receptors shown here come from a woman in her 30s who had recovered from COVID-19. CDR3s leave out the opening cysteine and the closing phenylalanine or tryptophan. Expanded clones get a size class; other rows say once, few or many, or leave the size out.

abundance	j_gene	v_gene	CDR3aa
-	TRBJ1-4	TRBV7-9	ACRDRDLRNEKLF
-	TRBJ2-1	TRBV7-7	ASSLIPGETDEQF
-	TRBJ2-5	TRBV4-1	ASSQGLAGARGETQY
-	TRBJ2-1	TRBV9	ASSVGGGAYNEQF
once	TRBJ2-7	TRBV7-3	ASSFGHIYEQY
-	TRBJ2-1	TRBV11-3	ASSLGQSSSYNEQF
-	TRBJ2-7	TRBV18	ASSPEGHEQY
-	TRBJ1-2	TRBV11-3	ASSLGTDGYT
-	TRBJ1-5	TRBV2	ASSSTRGGVSQPQH
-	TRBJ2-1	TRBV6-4	ASSDRLAGENEQF
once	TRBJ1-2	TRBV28	ASSSPGDRHNNYGYT
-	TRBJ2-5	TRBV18	ASSPLGQGKTQY
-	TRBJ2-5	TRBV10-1	ASSGGGARETQY
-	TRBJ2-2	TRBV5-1	ASSLYGRGPGIGAGELF
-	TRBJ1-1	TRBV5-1	ASSRQGSGTEAF
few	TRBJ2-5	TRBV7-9	ASSPPLRLGETQY
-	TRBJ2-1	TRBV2	ASSEVRGSANEQF
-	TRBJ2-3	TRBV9	ASSVGPTSPLTDTQY
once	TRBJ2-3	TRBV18	ASSPRVTTTDTQY
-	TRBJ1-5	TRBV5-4	ASSNLGVNQPQH
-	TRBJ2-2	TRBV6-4	ASSAQGFTGELF
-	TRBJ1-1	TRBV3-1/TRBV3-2	ASSQDHRKQGNEFEAF